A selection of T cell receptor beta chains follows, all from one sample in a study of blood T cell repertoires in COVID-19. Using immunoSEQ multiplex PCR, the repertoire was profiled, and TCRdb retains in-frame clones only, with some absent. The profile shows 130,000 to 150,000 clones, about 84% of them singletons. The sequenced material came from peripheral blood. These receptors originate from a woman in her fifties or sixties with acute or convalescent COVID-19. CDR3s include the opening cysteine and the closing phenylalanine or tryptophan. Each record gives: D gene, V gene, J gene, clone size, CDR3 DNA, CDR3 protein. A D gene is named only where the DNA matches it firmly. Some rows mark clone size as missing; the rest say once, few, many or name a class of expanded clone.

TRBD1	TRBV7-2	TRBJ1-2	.	TGTGCCAGCAGCTTATCCGGGGGACAGATCCGGGACTATGGCTACACCTTC	CASSLSGGQIRDYGYTF
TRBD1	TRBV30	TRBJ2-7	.	TGTGCCTGGAGTGTACCTGGGACAGATTACGAGCAGTACTTC	CAWSVPGTDYEQYF
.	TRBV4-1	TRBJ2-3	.	TGCGCCAGCAGCTGGTCTGGGGGCGCAGATACGCAGTATTTT	CASSWSGGADTQYF
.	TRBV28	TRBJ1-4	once	TGTGCCAGCAGGCCCGGCTGGGGGCATCCTAATGAAAAACTGTTTTTT	CASRPGWGHPNEKLFF
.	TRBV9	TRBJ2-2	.	TGTGCCAGCAGCGTAGGAGGGACTCACACCGGGGAGCTGTTTTTT	CASSVGGTHTGELFF
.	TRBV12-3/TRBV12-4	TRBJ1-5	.	TGTGCCAGCAGTTTAACAGGTGATCAGCCCCAGCATTTT	CASSLTGDQPQHF
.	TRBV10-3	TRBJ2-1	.	TGTGCCATCAGTGATGGGAGCTCCTACAATGAGCAGTTCTTC	CAISDGSSYNEQFF
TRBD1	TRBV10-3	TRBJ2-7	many	TGTGCCATCACTGAGCAGGGGGCGCCTGGGCAGTACTTC	CAITEQGAPGQYF
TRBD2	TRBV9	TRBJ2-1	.	TGTGCCAGCAGCGACAAGAAAGGGATGGGACTAGCTGGTACCGATGAGCAGTTCTTC	CASSDKKGMGLAGTDEQFF
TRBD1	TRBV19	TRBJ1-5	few	TGTGCCAGTAGTCCCGGGACAGGGGGACAATCTCAGCCCCAGCATTTT	CASSPGTGGQSQPQHF
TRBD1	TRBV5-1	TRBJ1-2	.	TGCGCCAGCAGCTTGGGGGACAGGTCTTACGGCTACACCTTC	CASSLGDRSYGYTF
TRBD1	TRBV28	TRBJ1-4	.	TGTGCCAGCAGTTTTGATGGGACAGTAAATGAAAAACTGTTTTTT	CASSFDGTVNEKLFF
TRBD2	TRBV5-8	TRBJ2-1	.	TGTGCCAGCAGCCCCGGGACTAGGGTGGATGAGCAGTTCTTC	CASSPGTRVDEQFF
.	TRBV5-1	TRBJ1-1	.	TGCGCCAGCAGCTTGGCCGCGGGGGATTCTGAAGCTTTCTTT	CASSLAAGDSEAFF
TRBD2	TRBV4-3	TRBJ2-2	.	TGCGCCAGCAGCCAAGAGGGGCTAGCGGGGGGGTACACCGGGGAGCTGTTTTTT	CASSQEGLAGGYTGELFF
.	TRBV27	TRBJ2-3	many	TGTGCCAGCAGCCGAAGTGACTACTTCGATACGCAGTATTTT	CASSRSDYFDTQYF
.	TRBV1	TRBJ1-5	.	TGCACCAGCAGCCAAGAACAGGGCAATCAGCCCCAGCATTTT	CTSSQEQGNQPQHF
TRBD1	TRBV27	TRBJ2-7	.	TGTGCCAGCAGTCTGACAATGGGGACAGGGGAGACCTACGAGCAGTACTTC	CASSLTMGTGETYEQYF
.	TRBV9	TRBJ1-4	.	TGTGCCAGCAGCGTAGATGATCGGGACCCGGGGGGTCAAAAACTGTTTTTT	CASSVDDRDPGGQKLFF
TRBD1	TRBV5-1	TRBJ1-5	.	TGCGCCAGCAGCTTGTGGGGACAGGGGAATCAGCCCCAGCATTTT	CASSLWGQGNQPQHF
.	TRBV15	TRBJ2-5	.	TGTGCCACCAGCAGAGATGCTGTGGGGGGCCAAGAGACCCAGTACTTC	CATSRDAVGGQETQYF
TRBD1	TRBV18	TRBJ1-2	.	TGTGCCAGCTCACCCCCGGAGACCAGGGGGCTTAAGAGCTACACCTTC	CASSPPETRGLKSYTF
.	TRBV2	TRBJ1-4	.	TGTGCCAGCAGTGACTCTACAACTAATGAAAAACTGTTTTTT	CASSDSTTNEKLFF
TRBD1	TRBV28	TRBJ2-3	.	TGTGCCAGCAGTCCCGCCCCGGGACAGGGGCCAGATACGCAGTATTTT	CASSPAPGQGPDTQYF
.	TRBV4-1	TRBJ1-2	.	TGCGCCAGCAGCCACCCGTCAGGACAGTTGATTAACTATGGCTACACCTTC	CASSHPSGQLINYGYTF
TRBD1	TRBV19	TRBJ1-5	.	TGTGCCAGTACGGGCTCCGGGACAGGCTTCCATCAGCCCCAGCATTTT	CASTGSGTGFHQPQHF
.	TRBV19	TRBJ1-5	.	TGTGCCAGTAGGTCCGGAGAGAGCCGATCCTTTTACAATCAGCCCCAGCATTTT	CASRSGESRSFYNQPQHF
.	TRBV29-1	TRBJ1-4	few	TGCAGCGTTGCGTCTGGGCCGGCTGAAAAACTGTTTTTT	CSVASGPAEKLFF
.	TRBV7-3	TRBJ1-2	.	TGTGCCAGCAGCTTTCAGGGTCACTACTATGGCTACACCTTC	CASSFQGHYYGYTF
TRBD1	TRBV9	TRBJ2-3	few	TGTGCCAGCAGCGTCCATCCCGGGACAGGGGCAGATACGCAGTATTTT	CASSVHPGTGADTQYF
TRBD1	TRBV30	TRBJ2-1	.	TGTGCCTGGAGTAGGGACAGTAACAATGAGCAGTTCTTC	CAWSRDSNNEQFF
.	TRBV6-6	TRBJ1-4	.	TGTGCCAGCAATGGGGGGGGGCGAGCGAATGGGCTGTTTTTT	CASNGGGRANGLFF
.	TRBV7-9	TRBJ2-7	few	TGTGCCAGCAGCTCAGGACAGCTAAATTACGAGCAGTACTTC	CASSSGQLNYEQYF
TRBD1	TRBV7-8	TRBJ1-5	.	TGTGCCAGCAGTCGAAGACAGGGTACCGATAGTAGTCAGCCCCAGCATTTT	CASSRRQGTDSSQPQHF
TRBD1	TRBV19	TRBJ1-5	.	TGTGCCAGTGCTACAGGGGGCGGAAATCAGCCCCAGCATTTT	CASATGGGNQPQHF
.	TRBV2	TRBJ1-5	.	TGTGCCAGCATGGGGAGGGTTAATCAGCCCCAGCATTTT	CASMGRVNQPQHF
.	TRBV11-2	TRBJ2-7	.	TGTGCCAGCAGGAGGCTTGCTAGGCGGAATTACGAGCAGTACTTC	CASRRLARRNYEQYF
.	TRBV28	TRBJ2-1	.	TGTGCCAGCAGCAATACAGGTTTTGCTGAGCAGTTCTTC	CASSNTGFAEQFF
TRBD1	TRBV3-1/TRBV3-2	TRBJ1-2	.	TGTGCCAGCAGCCAAAACTCAGGGACAGCTCAGGGGGGAGGCTACACCTTC	CASSQNSGTAQGGGYTF
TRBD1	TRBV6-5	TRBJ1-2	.	TGTGCCAGCATAAGTGGACAGGGCGGTAACTATGGCTACACCTTC	CASISGQGGNYGYTF
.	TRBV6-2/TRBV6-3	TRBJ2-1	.	TGTGCCAGCAGTGTTACGGGGAATGAGCAGTTCTTC	CASSVTGNEQFF
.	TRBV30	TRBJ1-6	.	TGTGCCTGCCACAGTGGAGGGAATAATAATTCACCCCTCCACTTT	CACHSGGNNNSPLHF
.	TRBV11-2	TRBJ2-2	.	TGTGCCAGCAGCTTAGTTCGCGGGGAGCTGTTTTTT	CASSLVRGELFF
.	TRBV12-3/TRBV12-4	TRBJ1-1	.	TGTGCCAGCAGTTTTGAGGGTGAAGCTTTCTTT	CASSFEGEAFF